The present TCR beta chain was sequenced within a study of cytomegalovirus exposure and HLA in healthy donors. Study results and caveats: In vitro experiments confirmed that three CMV-associated chains were specific for CMV antigens. Among immune exposure information, only CMV serostatus was available.

Likely unrecorded immune exposures existed in these nominally healthy donors. This clone has a single count. The antigen remains undetermined. This CDR3 comprises 15 residues. CDR1 and CDR2 from the germline V gene are SGDLS and YYNGEE. Trimming shortened V by 6 bases and J by 8 bases, and 18 bases separated the two germline ends. PCR involved 60 Vbeta and 13 Jbeta primers. Profiling relied on immunoSEQ multiplex PCR, and the TCRdb table lists in-frame clones only, not all of them. The data hold over 150,000 clones, with just over 75% observed a single time. The material sequenced was PBMCs. This chain connects TRBV9 to TRBJ1-6, with D unresolved. The sequence derives from a woman aged 55 to 70 in good health and CMV-seropositive. CDR3 bases: TGTGCCAGCACAAGGAGGATGGATAGTGATTCACCCCTCCACTTT. Translation: CASTRRMDSDSPLHF.